This TCR beta chain was sequenced in a study of response to subunit inactivated influenza vaccine. Study-wide findings and caveats: That few new T cells are recruited by each seasonal influenza vaccination was the authors' suggestion.

As concerns this clonotype: Its antigen is currently unknown.

CDR1 and CDR2 (germline): MNHEY, SVGAGI. The germline V and J ends were trimmed by 2 bases and 2 bases, with 10 bases remaining between them. CDR3 size: 14 residues. Using its own MiXCR run on the RT-PCR reads, TCRdb lists one record per CDR3 protein. The profile covers roughly 670,000 distinct CDR3 sequences, with 12% to 15% appearing a single time and roughly 7.2% taken by the ten largest. This TCR was recovered from a man aged 50 to 60 who received an inactivated influenza vaccine. The rearrangement uses TRBV6-5 and TRBJ2-7; maybe TRBD1 (5 bases). The sample was PBMCs from blood, taken around 14 days before vaccination. The CDR3 DNA is TGTGCCAGCAGTTACAGCGACAGTACCTACGAGCAGTACTTC. This translates into CASSYSDSTYEQYF.